The 14 T cell receptor beta chains listed next were all sequenced from one sample in a study of regulatory T cells in long-lasting Graves disease. Arm-PCR with iRepertoire HTBI primers amplified the CDR3 regions for these TCR beta libraries. TCRdb re-called the multiplex PCR reads through MiXCR, storing one row per CDR3 protein. The sample carries about 530,000 distinct CDR3 sequences, roughly a sixth recorded once. Sample time point: newly diagnosed GD, antithyroid drugs for less than 3 months. Extracted RNA from PBMCs served as the source of the TCR library. The data were also submitted as part of a second study, on T cells in Graves' hyperthyroidism and ophthalmopathy.

The specimen was peripheral blood mononuclear cells (PBMCs), collected at new diagnosis, from a patient treated with antithyroid drugs. These TCRs come from a middle-aged woman with Graves disease.

This clonotype has at least ten counts. An end of the junction does not agree with germline; a read error may underlie this. The chain combines TRBV7-8 with TRBJ2-5, with TRBD2 matching over 15 bases. This CDR3 spans 22 amino acids. CDR1 SGHVS and CDR2 FQNEAQ come from the germline V gene. In DNA, the CDR3 is TGTGCCAGCAGCTCCGGACTAGCGGGGGGGCTCGGGAGACAAACGACTCCGACAAGAATGCACTTC. Its translation: CASSSGLAGGLGRQTTPTRMHF.

This clonotype was observed a handful of times. The rearrangement uses TRBV27 and TRBJ2-7; D may be TRBD1 (5 bases). Germline V gene lookup returns CDR1 MNHEY and CDR2 SMNVEV (reference sequence). CDR3 size: 14 residues. Deletions cut 4 bases from V and 2 bases from J, with 12 bases between. The CDR3 reads CASSYPDRPYEQYF. DNA of the CDR3: TGTGCCAGCAGTTACCCTGACAGACCCTACGAGCAGTACTTC.

Ten or more counts support this clonotype. The chain uses TRBV28 and TRBJ1-4; D gene uncertain. The V and J ends lost 6 bases and 0 bases respectively, with 8 bases between them. This CDR3 comprises 14 residues. The V gene's germline CDR1 is MDHEN and CDR2 SYDVKM. Written as DNA, the CDR3 is TGTGCCAGCAGCGGCACTGCAACTAATGAAAAACTGTTTTTT. Translation gives CASSGTATNEKLFF.

The table lists this clonotype with many counts. This sequence joins TRBV7-9 and TRBJ2-7; 7 nucleotides match TRBD2. V lost 6 bases and J lost 4; bases outside the gene matches: 3. Germline loops: CDR1 SEHNR, CDR2 FQNEAQ (reference sequence). The CDR3 is 12 amino acids. Here the CDR3 reads CASSVGGYEQYF. The CDR3 DNA sequence: TGTGCCAGCAGTGTGGGGGGGTACGAGCAGTACTTC.

This clonotype was found many times. The V call is TRBV11-2, the J call TRBJ2-1, with 7 bases identical to TRBD2. The CDR3 consists of 15 residues. V lost 3 bases and J lost 10; bases outside the gene matches: 12. The V gene's germline CDR1 is SGHAT and CDR2 FQNNGV. The CDR3 here is CASSLSTSTTLEQFF. The CDR3 nucleotides read TGTGCCAGCAGCTTGTCGACTAGCACAACACTGGAGCAGTTCTTC.

This clonotype was seen ten or more times. The rearrangement uses TRBV6-2 or TRBV6-3 and TRBJ2-5, with D possibly TRBD2 on 6 matching bases. Germline V gene lookup returns CDR1 MNHEY and CDR2 SVGEGT. V was clipped by 2 bases and J by 0 bases, with 19 bases between them. This CDR3 comprises 18 residues. Here the CDR3 reads CASSYPLGIAEHQETQYF. The CDR3 DNA reads TGTGCCAGCAGTTACCCCCTGGGGATAGCGGAACACCAAGAGACCCAGTACTTC.

This clonotype has ten or more counts. J is TRBJ1-5 and V is TRBV6-5, with unresolved D. Trimming cost V 4 bases and J 0 bases, with 7 bases left between them. Germline CDR1 MNHEY, CDR2 SVGAGI. The CDR3 loop spans 14 amino acids. The CDR3 protein is CASSSSTSNQPQHF. Here the CDR3 DNA reads TGTGCCAGCAGTTCTTCAACTAGCAATCAGCCCCAGCATTTT.

In its sample, this clonotype was seen a few times. The V gene is TRBV6-2 or TRBV6-3, the J gene TRBJ2-7; TRBD1 matches at 10 bases. CDR3 size: 16 residues. The germline V gene has CDR1 MNHEY and CDR2 SVGEGT. With 5 bases clipped from V and 3 bases from J, the junction kept 10 bases outside the gene matches. CDR3 sequence reads: CASSDWDRGKHYEQYF. The DNA for the CDR3 is TGTGCCAGCAGTGATTGGGACAGGGGAAAACACTACGAGCAGTACTTC.

This clonotype showed up many times. The chain employs TRBV20-1 and TRBJ1-2; D is ambiguous. With 1 base removed from V and 1 base from J, the gap between germline ends came to 7 bases. The germline CDR1 and CDR2 sequences are DFQATT and SNEGSKA (reference sequence). The length of the CDR3 is 13 residues. The CDR3 region is CSARGNRNYGYTF. In DNA form, the CDR3 reads TGCAGTGCTAGAGGCAACCGTAACTATGGCTACACCTTC.

Regarding this clonotype: A read error is possible here, since a much larger clone lies one base away. V and J are TRBV10-1 and TRBJ2-3; D remains unclear. The CDR3 has 13 amino acids. V dropped 2 bases and J dropped 6 bases, with 9 bases sitting between them. Germline CDR1 is WNHNN and CDR2 is SYGVQD (reference sequence). The CDR3 sequence is CASSEGSEDTQYF. CDR3 coding DNA: TGCGCCAGCAGTGAGGGGTCGGAGGATACGCAGTATTTT.

This clonotype was observed a few times. The chain joins TRBV20-1 to TRBJ1-4, with TRBD1 matching over 7 bases. Trimming cost V 5 bases and J 8 bases; bases outside gene matches: 14. The CDR3 is 15 amino acids. The germline V gene encodes CDR1 DFQATT and CDR2 SNEGSKA (reference sequence). The CDR3 sequence: CSASGTVFSAEKLFF. Here the CDR3 DNA reads TGCAGTGCTTCCGGGACAGTCTTTTCAGCGGAAAAACTGTTTTTT.

Comments on this clonotype: The junction departs from germline at one end; a sequencing error may be responsible. The rearrangement uses TRBV14 and TRBJ2-7, with D uncertain. There are 12 residues in the CDR3. CDR1 is SGHDN and CDR2 is FVKESK in the germline V gene. CDR3 region: CATSQVATPRYF. CDR3 DNA: TGTGCCACCAGCCAAGTAGCTACACCGCGTTACTTC.

Ten or more counts support this clonotype. The V call is TRBV30, the J call TRBJ1-2; D is perhaps TRBD1 (6 bases). V gave up 5 bases and J gave up 9 bases, with 19 bases separating them. Germline-derived CDR1 and CDR2 are GTSNPN and SVGIG (reference sequence). The CDR3 loop spans 13 amino acids. The CDR3, as DNA: TGTGCCTGGCAGGTGGGGGCAGTCGGCAGCTACACCTTC. Protein sequence: CAWQVGAVGSYTF.

At least ten counts were recorded for this clonotype. DNA of the CDR3: TGTGCCAGCAGCTTAGGGCAGGGGGTCTCACCCCTCCACTTT. It yields the protein CASSLGQGVSPLHF. This chain joins TRBV11-2 and TRBJ1-6; TRBD1 matches at 7 bases. The CDR3 sequence is 14 residues long. Germline CDR1 is SGHAT and CDR2 is FQNNGV. Germline trimming cut 1 base from V and 10 bases from J; bases unmatched to any gene: 4.